Presented here are 16 T cell receptor beta chains from one specimen sequenced in a study of T cells in Graves' hyperthyroidism and ophthalmopathy. Amplification targeted TCR beta CDR3 regions from RNA transcripts. The primer set for the first-round RT-PCR of the TCR CDR3 was HTBI. TCRdb independently ran MiXCR on the multiplex PCR reads; one entry per CDR3 protein. The repertoire consists of approximately 560,000 distinct CDR3 sequences, with just over 45% occurring once and the leading ten covering 8% to 8.5%. Sequenced sample: peripheral blood or thyroid tissue (not recorded which). These TCRs come from a woman under 30 with Graves' hyperthyroidism.

The sample holds a few counts of this clonotype. V gene TRBV7-9 combines with J gene TRBJ1-1; no firm D call. The CDR3 is 14 residues long. CDR1 and CDR2 from the germline V gene are SEHNR and FQNEAQ (reference sequence). Trimming cost V 1 base and J 6 bases, with 12 bases left between them. The CDR3 region is CASSLEQTVAEAFF. The CDR3 DNA follows: TGTGCCAGCAGCTTAGAACAAACGGTCGCTGAAGCTTTCTTT.

This chain connects TRBV19 to TRBJ2-6, with TRBD1 identical over 7 bases. The CDR3 is 18 residues long. Germline assignment: CDR1 LNHDA and CDR2 SQIVND (reference sequence). The trim removed 6 bases at V and 0 bases at J, leaving 11 bases unmatched. The CDR3, as DNA: TGTGCCAGTAGCCCCTCCACAGGGGCTCCCTCTGGGGCCAACGTCCTGACTTTC. It codes for CASSPSTGAPSGANVLTF. Based on the CDR3 plus reference TRBV19 and TRBJ2-6, the full variable domain is DGGITQSPKYLFRKEGQNVTLSCEQNLNHDAMYWYRQDPGQGLRLIYYSQIVNDFQKGDIAEGYSVSREKKESFPLTVTSAQKNPTAFYLCASSPSTGAPSGANVLTFGAGSRLTVL.

The chain carries TRBV10-3 and TRBJ2-7, with 8 bases that match TRBD1. V trimming: 3 bases; J trimming: 2 bases; junction bases outside the gene matches: 3. The germline V gene has CDR1 ENHRY and CDR2 SYGVKD. The CDR3 totals 14 residues. The CDR3 DNA is TGTGCCATCAGTGATCCAGGGGGCCCCTACGAGCAGTACTTC. The encoded protein is CAISDPGGPYEQYF.

Here the CDR3 reads CASSEFYRVNGETQYF. In nucleotides, the CDR3 is TGCGCCAGCAGTGAGTTCTACAGGGTGAACGGAGAGACCCAGTACTTC. The chain carries TRBV10-1 and TRBJ2-5; D perhaps matches TRBD1 (6 bases). Germline CDR1 reads WNHNN; CDR2 reads SYGVQD (reference sequence). V lost 1 base and J lost 4, with 16 bases in between. The CDR3 extends over 16 amino acids.

The V and J genes are TRBV7-6 and TRBJ2-7; tentatively, D is TRBD2 (5 bases). Near its end, the DNA agrees better with TRBJ2-5, so the J call may be wrong. The CDR3 spans 12 residues. Per germline, CDR1 SGHVS and CDR2 FNYEAQ. The CDR3 DNA reads as TGTGCCAGCAGCTCCCGAAGCGGGACCCAGTACTTC. Translating it yields CASSSRSGTQYF.

The V and J genes are TRBV20-1 and TRBJ2-7; 10 bases fit TRBD2. Trimming removed 3 bases from V and 6 bases from J; junction bases left unmatched: 5. Germline loops: CDR1 DFQATT, CDR2 SNEGSKA (reference sequence). This CDR3 is built from 13 residues. For the CDR3, the DNA is TGCAGTGCTAGCGGGGTAGCGGGAGGCGAGCAGTACTTC. Its protein is CSASGVAGGEQYF.

CDR3 residues: CASSQEGGIDQPQHF. The CDR3 DNA sequence: TGCGCCAGCAGCCAAGAAGGGGGGATTGATCAGCCCCAGCATTTT. V usage is TRBV4-3 and J usage is TRBJ1-5; perhaps TRBD1 as D (6 bases). The CDR3 sequence is 15 residues long. Germline-derived CDR1 and CDR2 are LGHNA and YSLEER. Trimming took off 0 bases at V and 5 bases at J, with 11 bases between the two ends.

In this sample, this clonotype turned up a few times. V is TRBV7-2 and J is TRBJ1-2; TRBD1 is a possible D gene (6 bases). The CDR3 covers 13 residues. Germline values: CDR1 SGHTA, CDR2 FQGNSA. The V end was cut by 7 bases, the J end by 7 bases, with 16 bases between. The CDR3 DNA reads as TGTGCCAGCAACCCCGTCGGGGGCTTTGGCTACACCTTC. Its translation: CASNPVGGFGYTF.

This clonotype was seen more than once but under ten times. The gene calls are TRBV9 and TRBJ2-5; 11 bases map to TRBD2. The CDR3 runs 15 residues. Germline values: CDR1 SGDLS, CDR2 YYNGEE. J lost 6 bases, V lost 0 bases, and 4 bases had no gene match. The CDR3 DNA reads TGTGCCAGCAGCGTAGGTACTAGCGGGAGAAAGACCCAGTACTTC. It specifies CASSVGTSGRKTQYF.

This clonotype was counted many times. This chain connects TRBV5-1 to TRBJ1-1; D is perhaps TRBD1 (5 bases). CDR3 length equals 15 residues. V was trimmed by 0 bases and J by 6 bases, leaving 15 bases between them. Germline loops: CDR1 SGHRS, CDR2 YFSETQ. Here the CDR3 DNA reads TGCGCCAGCAGCTTGGGACAGTCAGGAGGAGCTGAAGCTTTCTTT. Translated: CASSLGQSGGAEAFF.

The chain employs TRBV7-8 and TRBJ1-4; maybe TRBD1 (5 bases). Trimming pared 5 bases from V and 8 bases from J, leaving 18 bases between. This CDR3 is built from 15 residues. Germline loops: CDR1 SGHVS, CDR2 FQNEAQ. The CDR3 bases are TGTGCCAGCAGCCAAGGGGCAGGCGGAGGGGAAAAACTGTTTTTT. Amino acids: CASSQGAGGGEKLFF.

This clonotype was seen a few times. The V gene is TRBV7-2, the J gene TRBJ2-5; possibly TRBD1 for D (6 bases). V lost 6 bases to trimming and J lost 5 bases, with 25 bases between them. The V gene's germline CDR1 is SGHTA and CDR2 FQGNSA. This CDR3 has 17 residues. The CDR3 reads CASSYSTIPAQGETQYF. As DNA, the CDR3 is TGTGCCAGCAGTTACTCGACAATCCCAGCCCAGGGGGAGACCCAGTACTTC.

The CDR3 protein is CSARAENYGYTF. The CDR3 DNA sequence: TGCAGTGCTAGAGCAGAGAACTATGGCTACACCTTC. This chain uses TRBV20-1 with TRBJ1-2; D is undetermined. Germline V lookup: CDR1 DFQATT, CDR2 SNEGSKA (reference sequence). V dropped 1 base and J dropped 2 bases, with 5 bases sitting between them. This CDR3 comprises 12 residues.

The chain has TRBV4-3 and TRBJ2-7; D is ambiguous. The CDR3 has 10 amino acids. V lost 8 bases and J lost 6, with 8 bases in between. Germline-derived CDR1 and CDR2 are LGHNA and YSLEER. CDR3 region: CASGYGEQYF. CDR3 DNA: TGCGCCAGCGGGTATGGCGAGCAGTACTTC.

This clonotype has a handful of counts. This chain links TRBV12-3 or TRBV12-4 with TRBJ1-5, with 8 bases that match TRBD1. Trimming at V came to 4 bases and at J to 9 bases, leaving 5 bases not matched to a gene. The CDR3 is made up of 13 amino acids. CDR3 DNA: TGTGCCAGCAGTTACTCCAGGGGGCCGCCCCAGCATTTT. It is translated as CASSYSRGPPQHF.

This clonotype was picked up a small number of times. This rearrangement joins TRBV6-6 to TRBJ1-4, with a tentative D call TRBD1 (5 bases). This CDR3 has 11 amino acids. With 6 bases removed from V and 16 bases from J, the gap between germline ends came to 15 bases. Looked up from germline, CDR1 is MNHNY and CDR2 is SVGAGI (reference sequence). CDR3 region: CASRADTIAFF. The CDR3 DNA sequence: TGTGCCAGCAGAGCGGACACCATCGCGTTTTTT.